These T cell receptor beta chains were read from a single sample in a study of blood T cell repertoires in COVID-19. Only in-frame clones appear in the TCRdb table, and some are missing; sequencing was by immunoSEQ multiplex PCR. The sample holds roughly 500,000 clones, around 89% seen once. The material sequenced was PBMCs or T cells enriched from blood (not recorded which). These receptor sequences come from a woman in her forties who had recovered from COVID-19. Both conserved end residues are part of each CDR3. The D gene is left open where the match is weak. Rows give clone size only sometimes, using once, few, many, or a class for an expanded clone.

d_call,v_call,cdr3_length,j_call,clone_size,cdr3_aa,cdr3_nt
.,TRBV11-3,15,TRBJ1-1,.,CASSLVLNRVTEAFF,TGTGCCAGCAGCTTAGTCCTTAACAGGGTAACTGAAGCTTTCTTT
.,TRBV3-1/TRBV3-2,18,TRBJ2-3,once,CASSRKTVSNGVVDTQYF,TGTGCCAGCAGCCGTAAGACAGTCAGTAATGGGGTAGTAGATACGCAGTATTTT
.,TRBV29-1,13,TRBJ2-7,.,CSVEASGSYEQYF,TGCAGCGTTGAAGCCTCGGGCTCCTACGAGCAGTACTTC
.,TRBV9,13,TRBJ1-2,.,CASSPRVNYGYTF,TGTGCCAGCAGTCCCAGGGTTAACTATGGCTACACCTTC
.,TRBV7-9,13,TRBJ1-1,many,CASSLDMNTEAFF,TGTGCCAGCAGCTTAGACATGAACACTGAAGCTTTCTTT
TRBD1,TRBV7-6,15,TRBJ1-5,.,CASSSGQGANQPQHF,TGTGCCAGCAGCTCCGGACAGGGGGCGAATCAGCCCCAGCATTTT
.,TRBV19,11,TRBJ1-2,.,CASPVPQGYTF,TGTGCCAGCCCCGTCCCCCAGGGCTACACCTTC
.,TRBV29-1,14,TRBJ1-4,.,CSVLPEGTNEKLFF,TGCAGCGTTCTTCCGGAGGGGACTAATGAAAAACTGTTTTTT
TRBD1,TRBV7-9,15,TRBJ2-3,.,CASSMRTGEGDTQYF,TGTGCCAGCAGCATGCGGACAGGGGAAGGTGATACGCAGTATTTT
.,TRBV5-5,12,TRBJ2-7,.,CASSLRQYEQYF,TGTGCCAGCAGCTTACGACAGTACGAGCAGTACTTC
.,TRBV11-3,12,TRBJ1-4,.,CASSPGLEKLFF,TGTGCCAGCAGCCCAGGGCTGGAAAAACTGTTTTTT
.,TRBV7-2,13,TRBJ1-1,.,CASSLAYRQAIIF,TGTGCCAGCAGCTTAGCCTATCGGCAGGCAATAATCTTT
.,TRBV21-1,16,TRBJ2-5,.,CASSKRAGYDRETQYF,TGTGCCAGCAGCAAACGGGCAGGGTATGATAGGGAGACCCAGTACTTC
.,TRBV9,14,TRBJ2-7,.,CASSVGLASYEQYF,TGTGCCAGCAGCGTAGGCCTAGCGTCCTACGAGCAGTACTTC
TRBD1,TRBV7-8,16,TRBJ1-1,.,CASENYRGPMNTEAFF,TGTGCCAGCGAAAATTACAGGGGGCCCATGAACACTGAAGCTTTCTTT
TRBD1,TRBV2,12,TRBJ1-1,.,CASSPGQGQAFF,TGTGCCAGCAGCCCGGGACAGGGTCAAGCTTTCTTT
TRBD1,TRBV5-4,14,TRBJ2-7,.,CASSPGDRGYEQYF,TGTGCCAGCAGCCCCGGGGACAGGGGCTACGAGCAGTACTTC
.,TRBV5-1,15,TRBJ2-2,once,CASSLSRGNTGELFF,TGCGCCAGCAGCTTGTCCAGGGGAAACACCGGGGAGCTGTTTTTT
TRBD1,TRBV5-4,15,TRBJ1-2,.,CASSTGTARYYGYTF,TGTGCCAGCAGTACCGGGACAGCTCGATACTATGGCTACACCTTC
.,TRBV5-1,13,TRBJ1-2,.,CASSFASNYGYTF,TGCGCCAGCAGCTTTGCCAGTAACTATGGCTACACCTTC
.,TRBV25-1,15,TRBJ2-3,.,CASRRNTRSTDTQYF,TGTGCCAGCCGGAGAAATACGAGGAGCACAGATACGCAGTATTTT
TRBD2,TRBV2,18,TRBJ2-2,.,CASNWREGPQGDTGELFF,TGTGCCAGCAACTGGCGGGAGGGCCCCCAGGGGGACACCGGGGAGCTGTTTTTT
TRBD1,TRBV19,16,TRBJ1-2,.,CASSAPPGQRNYGYTF,TGTGCCAGTAGTGCTCCCCCGGGACAGCGTAACTATGGCTACACCTTC
TRBD2,TRBV4-1,20,TRBJ2-5,.,CASSQERGRLAGGRGETQYF,TGCGCCAGCAGCCAAGAGAGGGGGCGCTTAGCGGGAGGGAGAGGGGAGACCCAGTACTTC
TRBD1,TRBV10-3,15,TRBJ2-2,.,CAVGTGALGTGELFF,TGTGCCGTCGGGACAGGGGCCCTCGGCACCGGGGAGCTGTTTTTT
.,TRBV5-6,14,TRBJ2-7,.,CASSSLQGVYEQYF,TGTGCCAGCAGCTCCCTACAGGGTGTTTACGAGCAGTACTTC
TRBD1,TRBV4-3,17,TRBJ1-2,.,CASSQGHRDRGSYGYTF,TGCGCCAGCAGCCAGGGCCACCGGGACAGGGGAAGCTATGGCTACACCTTC
.,TRBV3-1/TRBV3-2,15,TRBJ1-1,.,CASSHTITENTEAFF,TGTGCCAGCAGCCATACGATCACTGAGAACACTGAAGCTTTCTTT
TRBD1,TRBV11-2,14,TRBJ1-1,.,CASSFTGGRTEAFF,TGTGCCAGCAGCTTTACAGGGGGACGCACTGAAGCTTTCTTT
.,TRBV11-3,15,TRBJ1-1,.,CASSLVGQGGTEAFF,TGTGCCAGCAGCTTAGTTGGCCAGGGAGGCACTGAAGCTTTCTTT
TRBD1,TRBV30,16,TRBJ1-2,.,CAWSPRPTGTNYGYTF,TGTGCCTGGAGTCCCCGACCGACAGGGACTAACTATGGCTACACCTTC
.,TRBV5-5,15,TRBJ2-5,.,CASSLTGALQETQYF,TGTGCCAGCAGCTTGACAGGAGCGCTCCAAGAGACCCAGTACTTC
TRBD1,TRBV18,14,TRBJ1-1,few,CASSLGQGDTEAFF,TGTGCCAGCTCACTGGGACAGGGGGACACTGAAGCTTTCTTT
.,TRBV4-1,16,TRBJ1-3,few,CASSQEQAGAGNTIYF,TGCGCCAGCAGCCAAGAACAGGCAGGGGCTGGAAACACCATATATTTT
.,TRBV27,14,TRBJ1-4,.,CASRRLGGNEKLFF,TGTGCCAGCAGGCGACTCGGAGGTAATGAAAAACTGTTTTTT